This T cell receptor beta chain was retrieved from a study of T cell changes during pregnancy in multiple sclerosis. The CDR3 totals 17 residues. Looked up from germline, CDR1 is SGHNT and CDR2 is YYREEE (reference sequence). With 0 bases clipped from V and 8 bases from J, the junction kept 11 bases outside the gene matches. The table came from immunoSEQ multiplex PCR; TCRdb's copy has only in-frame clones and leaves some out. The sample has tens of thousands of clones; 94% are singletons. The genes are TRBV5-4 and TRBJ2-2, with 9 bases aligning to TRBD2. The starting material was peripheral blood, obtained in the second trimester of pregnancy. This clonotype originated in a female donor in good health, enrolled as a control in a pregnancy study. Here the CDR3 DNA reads TGTGCCAGCAGCTTGGCTCCTAGCGGGACTTCAAAAGGGGAGCTGTTTTTT. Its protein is CASSLAPSGTSKGELFF.